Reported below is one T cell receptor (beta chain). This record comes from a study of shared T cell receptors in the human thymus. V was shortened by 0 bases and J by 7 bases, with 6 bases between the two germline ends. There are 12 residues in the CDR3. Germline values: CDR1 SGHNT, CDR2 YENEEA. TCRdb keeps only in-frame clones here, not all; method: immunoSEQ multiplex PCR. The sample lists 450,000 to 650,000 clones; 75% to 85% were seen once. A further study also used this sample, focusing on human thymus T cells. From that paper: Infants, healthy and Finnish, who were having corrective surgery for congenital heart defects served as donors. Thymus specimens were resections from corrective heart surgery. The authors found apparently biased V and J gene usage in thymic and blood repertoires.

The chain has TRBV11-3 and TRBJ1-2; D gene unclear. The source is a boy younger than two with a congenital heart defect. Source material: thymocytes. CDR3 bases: TGTGCCAGCAGCTTAGACGCGGCTGGCTACACCTTC. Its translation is CASSLDAAGYTF.